The TCR beta chain described here comes from a study of blood T cell repertoires in COVID-19 (TCRdb year 2020). Regarding the complete study: Collaborator samples came from the United States, Italy and Spain and covered acute and convalescent phases of COVID-19. The material from the prospective study consisted of cDNA or gDNA derived from T cells, B-cell-depleted T cells, or PBMCs. Where available, HLA class I and class II types were obtained from metadata supplied by the sample provider rather than from assay-based typing. A freely available public database, intended as a resource for researchers studying the immune response to SARS-CoV-2, is where the repertoires were released. Samples came from the ongoing ImmuneRACE study (first 160 participants) plus 1,254 subjects from 6 global collaborators. Nearly every sample came with metadata listing a de-identified subject ID, COVID-19 status, age in years and sex. Deeply sampled blood TCRbeta repertoires from subjects exposed to, actively infected with, or recovered from COVID-19 were included in the dataset.

The junction shows trimming of 2 bases on V and 8 bases on J, and the gene matches do not reach 1 base of it. Sequences MNHEY (CDR1) and SVGAGI (CDR2) are obtained from the germline V gene. The CDR3 holds 14 amino acids from the cysteine to the phenylalanine. The only DNA kept is the CDR3, 42 bases in frame from the first base. The immunoSEQ Assay, a bias-controlled multiplex PCR, was used to amplify TCRbeta CDR3 regions from genomic DNA. In the paper's pipeline: Within the assay, amplification of reference gene primers was used to estimate how many nucleated cells each sample contained. Sequence reads were collapsed and filtered to measure the absolute abundance of every unique TCRbeta CDR3 rearrangement. Productive Simpson clonality was computed per sample as the square root of Simpson's diversity index over productive rearrangements. TCRdb took this table from immuneACCESS and kept in-frame rearrangements with V and J called. Such tables lack part of the clones; where checked against another copy, unresolved V genes explain under half of the gap, and the rest is unexplained. V, J and clone size are those of that table, while D and trimming were read from the DNA. The sample has 25,000 to 35,000 clones on record, about nine tenths of them singletons. The top ten constitute under 7% of the sample.

Collaborating institutions collected whole blood in K2EDTA tubes following their own protocols. For TCRbeta analysis, collaborator samples were shipped as frozen whole blood, as isolated PBMCs, or as DNA extracted from either sample type. General findings and caveats noted by the study authors: The quantity of clinical and demographic metadata differed by source and by participant and was supplied without curation.

On this clone: The antigen it recognizes is unknown. Base quality data are lacking; no much larger clone is found one base away.

The sequence was collected from a man between 60 and 70 years old with active COVID-19. The chain couples TRBV6-5 to TRBJ1-6; 9 junctional bases match TRBD1. The sequenced material came from peripheral blood. In nucleotide form, the sequence is TGTGCCAGCAGTTACGACAGGGGGGATTCACCCCTCCACTTT. This translates into CASSYDRGDSPLHF.